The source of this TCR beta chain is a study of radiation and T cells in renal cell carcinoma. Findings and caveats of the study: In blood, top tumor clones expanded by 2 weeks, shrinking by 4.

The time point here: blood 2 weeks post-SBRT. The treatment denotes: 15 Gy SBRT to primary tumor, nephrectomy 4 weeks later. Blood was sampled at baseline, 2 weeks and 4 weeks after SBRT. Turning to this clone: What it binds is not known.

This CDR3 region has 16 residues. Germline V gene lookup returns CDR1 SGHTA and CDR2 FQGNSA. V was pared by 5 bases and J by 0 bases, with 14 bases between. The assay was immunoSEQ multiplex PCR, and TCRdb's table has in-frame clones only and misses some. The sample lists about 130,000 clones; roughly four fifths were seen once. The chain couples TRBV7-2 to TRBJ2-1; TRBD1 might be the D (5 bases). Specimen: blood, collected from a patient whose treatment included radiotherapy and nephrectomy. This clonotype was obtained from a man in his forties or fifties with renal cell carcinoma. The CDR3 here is CASSLNQGSSYNEQFF. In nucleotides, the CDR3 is TGTGCCAGCAGCCTAAACCAGGGAAGCTCCTACAATGAGCAGTTCTTC.